The 15 T cell receptor beta chains given below trace back to one sample, sequenced in a study of PD-1 blockade in classical Hodgkin lymphoma. Each of the patients experienced relapse following autologous stem cell transplantation, and their brentuximab vedotin exposure differed. TCRdb keeps only in-frame clones here, not all; method: immunoSEQ multiplex PCR. Of 70,000 or so clones in the sample, roughly two thirds were seen once. Sequencing used peripheral blood mononuclear cells (PBMCs), obtained before the second cycle of nivolumab. These TCRs come from a human donor with classical Hodgkin lymphoma.

V gene TRBV7-8 combines with J gene TRBJ1-2, with a tentative D call TRBD1 (5 bases). Per germline, CDR1 SGHVS and CDR2 FQNEAQ. V lost 4 bases to trimming and J lost 2 bases, with 11 bases between them. There are 14 residues in the CDR3. The CDR3 DNA reads as TGTGCCAGCAGCTCATCGGGACTCAACTATGGCTACACCTTC. Protein: CASSSSGLNYGYTF.

This clone was observed a handful of times. The chain carries TRBV10-2 and TRBJ2-7; no clear D gene. This CDR3 spans 13 amino acids. V lost 5 bases, J lost 7 bases, and 15 bases lay in between. CDR1 is WSHSY, CDR2 SAAADI, per germline. The DNA for the CDR3 is TGCGCCAGCAGTACCGGACCGCCGTGGGAGCAGTACTTC. This sequence encodes CASSTGPPWEQYF.

The chain links TRBV30 to TRBJ1-1; D unclear. The CDR3 covers 13 residues. CDR1 and CDR2 (germline): GTSNPN, SVGIG (reference sequence). Trimming shortened V by 2 bases and J by 2 bases, and 9 bases separated the two germline ends. CDR3 DNA: TGTGCCTGGAGTTCGACACGTAACACTGAAGCTTTCTTT. Amino acid sequence: CAWSSTRNTEAFF.

V gene TRBV19 combines with J gene TRBJ2-5; the D gene is possibly TRBD2 (7 bases). The V and J ends lost 3 bases and 7 bases respectively, with 15 bases between them. Germline loops: CDR1 LNHDA, CDR2 SQIVND (reference sequence). The CDR3 covers 14 residues. CDR3 protein: CASSMRGRDGTQYF. The CDR3 nucleotides are TGTGCCAGTAGTATGAGGGGGAGGGATGGGACCCAGTACTTC.

The rearrangement links TRBV7-9 to TRBJ1-1; TRBD1 agrees at 9 bases. Germline V gene lookup returns CDR1 SEHNR and CDR2 FQNEAQ (reference sequence). The V and J ends lost 5 bases and 4 bases, in that order; junction bases with no gene match: 8. The CDR3 totals 15 residues. The CDR3: CASSHIPTGGTEAFF. The CDR3 coding sequence is TGTGCCAGCAGCCATATTCCGACAGGGGGCACTGAAGCTTTCTTT.

The chain recombines TRBV10-3 with TRBJ1-1; TRBD1 aligns across 11 bases. The CDR3 has 15 amino acids. Trimming cost V 11 bases and J 4 bases; bases outside gene matches: 12. The germline V gene encodes CDR1 ENHRY and CDR2 SYGVKD. The DNA of the CDR3 is TGTGCCGCTAGATCTACCGGGACAGGGGGCACTGAAGCTTTCTTT. It codes for CAARSTGTGGTEAFF.

The J gene is TRBJ1-3, the V gene TRBV13; D may be TRBD1 (6 bases). V lost 3 bases, J lost 4 bases, and 13 bases lay in between. CDR1 and CDR2 from the germline V gene are PRHDT and FYEKMQ (reference sequence). The CDR3 contains 15 residues. The CDR3 DNA sequence: TGTGCCAGCAGCTTGGGGGGGGCCTTCGGAAACACCATATATTTT. It yields the protein CASSLGGAFGNTIYF. Drawing the rest from reference TRBV13 and TRBJ1-3, the complete variable domain is AAGVIQSPRHLIKEKRETATLKCYPIPRHDTVYWYQQGPGQDPQFLISFYEKMQSDKGSIPDRFSAQQFSDYHSELNMSSLELGDSALYFCASSLGGAFGNTIYFGEGSWLTVV.

The V and J genes are TRBV7-8 and TRBJ1-4; 8 positions match TRBD1. The V segment lost 3 bases and the J segment 6 bases; nucleotides outside the gene matches: 3. Germline assignment: CDR1 SGHVS and CDR2 FQNEAQ. The CDR3 contains 14 residues. The CDR3 bases are TGTGCCAGCAGCTTTACAGGGGGGGATGAAAAACTGTTTTTT. This translates into CASSFTGGDEKLFF.

The chain links TRBV7-2 to TRBJ2-7; TRBD1 aligns across 7 bases. The trim removed 1 base at V and 5 bases at J, leaving 14 bases unmatched. Looked up from germline, CDR1 is SGHTA and CDR2 is FQGNSA. The CDR3 totals 17 residues. CDR3 residues: CASSLGGLVQGVNEQYF. The CDR3 coding sequence is TGTGCCAGCAGCTTAGGTGGTTTGGTGCAGGGGGTGAACGAGCAGTACTTC.

For the CDR3, the DNA is TGTGCCAGTAAAGAGTTTAGGGAGTCTACGGGTTCACCCCTCCACTTT. This encodes CASKEFRESTGSPLHF. The rearrangement links TRBV19 to TRBJ1-6; D not resolved. Deletions cut 7 bases from V and 9 bases from J, with 22 bases between. CDR1 is LNHDA, CDR2 SQIVND, per germline (reference sequence). CDR3 length: 16 residues.

This rearrangement joins TRBV5-1 to TRBJ2-1; 8 nucleotides line up with TRBD1. V was clipped by 4 bases and J by 9 bases; unmatched bases: 9. This CDR3 region has 14 residues. Germline values: CDR1 SGHRS, CDR2 YFSETQ. As DNA, the CDR3 is TGCGCCAGCAGCCCCTGGGACAGGACTGGTGAGCAGTTCTTC. It is translated as CASSPWDRTGEQFF.

The gene calls are TRBV25-1 and TRBJ1-5; TRBD1 matches at 8 bases. This CDR3 has 16 amino acids. Unmatched junction bases numbered 8, after V lost 3 bases and J lost 4 bases. Per germline, CDR1 MGHDK and CDR2 SYGVNS. CDR3: CASSDSQGGRNQPQHF. The CDR3 DNA sequence: TGTGCCAGCAGTGATTCACAGGGGGGAAGGAATCAGCCCCAGCATTTT.

This chain connects TRBV6-5 to TRBJ1-4; D gene ambiguous. The V and J ends lost 2 bases and 8 bases respectively, with 9 bases between them. The germline CDR1 and CDR2 sequences are MNHEY and SVGAGI. This CDR3 spans 13 amino acids. The CDR3 spells CASSYTAGEKLFF. DNA of the CDR3: TGTGCCAGCAGTTACACGGCCGGGGAAAAACTGTTTTTT.

This chain connects TRBV27 to TRBJ2-3; D call uncertain. Germline loops: CDR1 MNHEY, CDR2 SMNVEV (reference sequence). The CDR3 length is 16 residues. V shed 2 bases and J shed 0 bases, with 12 bases lying between them. The CDR3, as DNA: TGTGCCAGCAGTTTAATCCGGGCCACGAGCACAGATACGCAGTATTTT. Encoded protein: CASSLIRATSTDTQYF.

The chain carries TRBV11-3 and TRBJ2-2, with a weak D call TRBD1 (5 bases). The V end was cut by 5 bases, the J end by 8 bases, with 15 bases between. Germline V gene data show CDR1 as SGHNT and CDR2 as YENEEA. The CDR3 extends over 14 amino acids. As DNA, the CDR3 is TGTGCCAGCAGCCGAGGTGGTTCAGGGGGGGAGCTGTTTTTT. As protein: CASSRGGSGGELFF.